One sample yielded the 32 T cell receptor beta chains listed below, sequenced in a study of blood T cell repertoires in COVID-19. Repertoires were generated with immunoSEQ multiplex PCR, while TCRdb's copy carries only in-frame clones and drops some. The repertoire holds 250,000 to 300,000 clones, with 86% as singletons. The sequenced material came from peripheral blood. The receptors here all came from a woman aged 25 to 45 with COVID-19, enrolled during active disease.

The chain couples TRBV29-1 to TRBJ1-1; D call uncertain. The germline V gene has CDR1 SQVTM and CDR2 ANQGSEA. The ends were cut back, 4 bases at V and 3 bases at J, with 12 bases in the middle. The CDR3 sequence is 13 residues long. The CDR3 sequence is CSVGRDQYTEAFF. The CDR3 coding sequence is TGCAGCGTTGGACGGGATCAGTACACTGAAGCTTTCTTT. The full variable domain, rest sourced from reference TRBV29-1 and TRBJ1-1, is SAVISQKPSRDICQRGTSLTIQCQVDSQVTMMFWYRQQPGQSLTLIATANQGSEATYESGFVIDKFPISRPNLTFSTLTVSNMSPEDSSIYLCSVGRDQYTEAFFGQGTRLTVV.

The DNA for the CDR3 is TGTGCCAGCAGTGTCGGACAGGGACCCGTCGGGGGCTATGGCTACACCTTC. Translating gives CASSVGQGPVGGYGYTF. The chain links TRBV6-4 to TRBJ1-2; TRBD1 matches 8 bases. V gave up 4 bases and J gave up 4 bases; unmatched junction bases: 14. Germline V CDR1 and CDR2: MRHNA, SNTAGT. The CDR3 loop spans 17 amino acids.

This clone was seen only once. The chain uses TRBV10-3 and TRBJ1-1; 9 bases align to TRBD1. The germline V gene encodes CDR1 ENHRY and CDR2 SYGVKD. The CDR3 is 15 residues long. The V gene end was trimmed by 0 bases and the J gene end by 4 bases; junction bases not matched to a gene: 3. DNA of the CDR3: TGTGCCATCAGTGAGTCAGGGACAGGGACCACTGAAGCTTTCTTT. It encodes CAISESGTGTTEAFF.

The V call is TRBV5-1, the J call TRBJ2-2; a possible D gene is TRBD1 (5 bases). The V gene's germline CDR1 is SGHRS and CDR2 YFSETQ. This CDR3 has 14 amino acids. The V end lost 7 bases, the J end lost 5 bases, and 15 bases lay between the germline ends. Written as DNA, the CDR3 is TGCGCCAGCTCTGTGGGGCACTTTACCGGGGAGCTGTTTTTT. Translation: CASSVGHFTGELFF.

The V and J genes are TRBV19 and TRBJ2-7; tentatively, D is TRBD1 (5 bases). The CDR3 extends over 13 amino acids. Germline V gene lookup returns CDR1 LNHDA and CDR2 SQIVND (reference sequence). V shed 10 bases and J shed 3 bases, with 16 bases lying between them. In nucleotides, the CDR3 is TGTGCCACCATGGGGCCGACCGACTACGAGCAGTACTTC. It is translated as CATMGPTDYEQYF.

This clone has just a few counts. The rearrangement links TRBV5-1 to TRBJ1-1; D remains ambiguous. Germline loops: CDR1 SGHRS, CDR2 YFSETQ. The CDR3 runs 15 residues. Trimming removed 3 bases at V and 6 bases at J, with 18 bases between. CDR3 in DNA: TGCGCCAGCAGCTGGACGGTCCCCGGGAGAGCTGAAGCTTTCTTT. Protein sequence: CASSWTVPGRAEAFF.

The chain couples TRBV29-1 to TRBJ2-5, with 7 bases matching TRBD1. The CDR3 length is 12 residues. J lost 5 bases, V lost 3 bases, and 3 bases had no gene match. CDR1 SQVTM and CDR2 ANQGSEA come from the germline V gene. The CDR3 coding sequence is TGCAGCGTTGAGAGGGGGCACGAGACCCAGTACTTC. Residues: CSVERGHETQYF.

V and J are TRBV7-9 and TRBJ1-2; D call uncertain. V lost 3 bases, J lost 4 bases, and 9 bases lay in between. Germline assignment: CDR1 SEHNR and CDR2 FQNEAQ (reference sequence). The CDR3 loop spans 13 amino acids. CDR3 in amino acids: CASSFATVYGYTF. The DNA of the CDR3 is TGTGCCAGCAGCTTCGCTACAGTCTATGGCTACACCTTC.

J is TRBJ2-1 and V is TRBV10-3; unclear D gene. Germline V CDR1 and CDR2: ENHRY, SYGVKD. Deletions cut 2 bases from V and 8 bases from J, with 10 bases between. This CDR3 is 13 amino acids long. CDR3 sequence (DNA): TGTGCCATCAGTGAGCCCCCCGCGGATGAGCAGTTCTTC. It encodes CAISEPPADEQFF.

Only one count was recorded for this clone. The CDR3 loop is CASSHSRPGMNEKLFF. CDR3 nucleotides: TGTGCCAGCAGCCATTCCCGGCCAGGGATGAATGAAAAACTGTTTTTT. The V and J genes are TRBV5-5 and TRBJ1-4; D perhaps matches TRBD1 (5 bases). V lost 4 bases to trimming and J lost 5 bases, with 18 bases between them. Germline V lookup: CDR1 SGHKS, CDR2 YYEKEE (reference sequence). This CDR3 is built from 16 residues. Variable domain in full (rest from reference TRBV5-5 and TRBJ1-4): DAGVTQSPTHLIKTRGQQVTLRCSPISGHKSVSWYQQVLGQGPQFIFQYYEKEERGRGNFPDRFSARQFPNYSSELNVNALLLGDSALYLCASSHSRPGMNEKLFFGSGTQLSVL.

The V call is TRBV9, the J call TRBJ2-2; the D gene is possibly TRBD2 (7 bases). The CDR3 contains 15 residues. Germline CDR1 SGDLS, CDR2 YYNGEE. V lost 6 bases, J lost 4 bases, and 16 bases lay in between. The DNA for the CDR3 is TGTGCCAGCAACCAAGGGGGGGTAGGCACCGGGGAGCTGTTTTTT. Encoded protein: CASNQGGVGTGELFF.

This clone has just a few counts. The chain links TRBV6-5 to TRBJ1-5; 10 nucleotides align to TRBD1. Losses at the gene ends were 6 bases for V and 4 bases for J; bases not matched to a gene: 6. Germline loops: CDR1 MNHEY, CDR2 SVGAGI. The CDR3 spans 15 residues. The CDR3 nucleotides are TGTGCCAGCAGAGCCGGGACAGGGGCAAATCAGCCCCAGCATTTT. Its translation is CASRAGTGANQPQHF.

The chain joins TRBV10-3 to TRBJ2-3; weak D call: TRBD2 (6 bases). With 6 bases removed from V and 0 bases from J, the gap between germline ends came to 16 bases. CDR1 is ENHRY, CDR2 SYGVKD, per germline. The CDR3 loop spans 16 amino acids. CDR3 in DNA: TGTGCCATCAGCGACCGCGAGGGGACTAGCACAGATACGCAGTATTTT. This sequence encodes CAISDREGTSTDTQYF.

The V gene is TRBV2, the J gene TRBJ2-5; D gene ambiguous. V was shortened by 7 bases and J by 5 bases, with 17 bases between the two germline ends. There are 14 residues in the CDR3. Germline V gene lookup returns CDR1 SNHLY and CDR2 FYNNEI. This CDR3 reads CASTLIIVGETQYF. The CDR3, as DNA: TGTGCCAGCACCCTAATTATTGTGGGCGAGACCCAGTACTTC.

There are a few counts of this clone. This chain links TRBV5-8 with TRBJ1-2, with 8 bases that match TRBD1. The CDR3 runs 17 residues. Germline CDR1 reads SGHTS; CDR2 reads YDEGEE. V trimming: 4 bases; J trimming: 0 bases; junction bases outside the gene matches: 11. In DNA form, the CDR3 reads TGTGCCAGCAGCACGGTCTTGGCGGGACAGGCTAACTATGGCTACACCTTC. As protein: CASSTVLAGQANYGYTF.

V is TRBV7-9 and J is TRBJ2-1; TRBD1 aligns across 10 bases. CDR3 size: 17 residues. The germline CDR1 and CDR2 sequences are SEHNR and FQNEAQ (reference sequence). The junction had 7 bases not matched to a gene; V was cut back by 5 bases and J by 0 bases. CDR3 bases: TGTGCCAGCAGCCCTAGGACAGGGGGGGGCTCCTACAATGAGCAGTTCTTC. This codes for CASSPRTGGGSYNEQFF. The full variable domain, with the rest looked up from reference TRBV7-9 and TRBJ2-1, is DTGVSQNPRHKITKRGQNVTFRCDPISEHNRLYWYRQTLGQGPEFLTYFQNEAQLEKSRLLSDRFSAERPKGSFSTLEIQRTEQGDSAMYLCASSPRTGGGSYNEQFFGPGTRLTVL.

The chain links TRBV29-1 to TRBJ1-2, with D perhaps matching TRBD1 (5 bases). The CDR3 runs 14 residues. With 6 bases removed from V and 0 bases from J, the gap between germline ends came to 14 bases. Germline CDR1 SQVTM, CDR2 ANQGSEA. The CDR3 loop reads CSVLRRESNYGYTF. The CDR3 DNA reads as TGCAGCGTCCTTCGCAGGGAATCTAACTATGGCTACACCTTC.

CDR3 in amino acids: CSARVQGYEQYF. Here the CDR3 DNA reads TGCAGCGCCCGCGTACAGGGCTACGAGCAGTACTTC. This rearrangement joins TRBV29-1 to TRBJ2-7, with D perhaps TRBD1 (6 bases). This CDR3 comprises 12 residues. Trimming shortened V by 7 bases and J by 3 bases, and 13 bases separated the two germline ends. Germline-derived CDR1 and CDR2 are SQVTM and ANQGSEA.

The chain employs TRBV27 and TRBJ2-3; 8 bases are a match to TRBD2. CDR1 and CDR2 from the germline V gene are MNHEY and SMNVEV (reference sequence). The CDR3 is made up of 14 amino acids. Trimming took 7 bases from V and 4 from J; bases not matched to a gene: 7. Written as DNA, the CDR3 is TGTGCCAGCAAAAGCGGGGGCACCCCAGATACGCAGTATTTT. Protein product: CASKSGGTPDTQYF.

This sequence joins TRBV5-1 and TRBJ2-5, with 8 bases that match TRBD1. CDR1 and CDR2 (germline): SGHRS, YFSETQ. The CDR3 is made up of 14 amino acids. The ends lost 3 bases at V and 3 bases at J; junction bases unmatched: 4. As DNA, the CDR3 is TGCGCCAGCAGCTCGACAGGGGCGGAAGAGACCCAGTACTTC. Protein: CASSSTGAEETQYF. Looking up the rest from reference TRBV5-1 and TRBJ2-5 gives the full variable domain: KAGVTQTPRYLIKTRGQQVTLSCSPISGHRSVSWYQQTPGQGLQFLFEYFSETQRNKGNFPGRFSGRQFSNSRSEMNVSTLELGDSALYLCASSSTGAEETQYFGPGTRLLVL.

Regarding this clone: The sample holds other DNA sequences that translate to the same CDR3. V usage is TRBV12-3 or TRBV12-4 and J usage is TRBJ1-2; D may be TRBD1 (5 bases). V was cut by 3 bases and J by 8 bases, with 7 bases left in between. The CDR3 contains 11 residues. The CDR3 protein is CASSFGGGYTF. CDR3 sequence (DNA): TGTGCCAGCAGTTTCGGGGGAGGCTACACCTTC.

The rearrangement links TRBV13 to TRBJ2-7, with D hard to call. CDR3 length equals 16 residues. Germline lookup yields CDR1 PRHDT and CDR2 FYEKMQ (reference sequence). V was shortened by 5 bases and J by 2 bases, with 19 bases between the two germline ends. Here the CDR3 reads CASSGLGPGIPYEQYF. The DNA of the CDR3 is TGTGCCAGCAGCGGTCTTGGGCCAGGAATCCCCTACGAGCAGTACTTC.

The chain links TRBV11-2 to TRBJ2-7, with D hard to call. V lost 3 bases, J lost 2 bases, and 11 bases lay in between. The CDR3 consists of 14 residues. Germline V gene data show CDR1 as SGHAT and CDR2 as FQNNGV. CDR3 protein: CASSFADKTYEQYF. The DNA of the CDR3 is TGTGCCAGCAGCTTCGCTGACAAAACCTACGAGCAGTACTTC.

The chain couples TRBV7-8 to TRBJ1-1; D gene unclear. CDR3 length equals 13 residues. The V end was cut by 6 bases, the J end by 5 bases, with 13 bases between. Germline values: CDR1 SGHVS, CDR2 FQNEAQ. The CDR3 here is CASRERRLTEAFF. The CDR3 coding sequence is TGTGCCAGCAGGGAAAGGCGGTTAACTGAAGCTTTCTTT.

The chain combines TRBV4-1 with TRBJ1-2; D not resolved. The CDR3 length is 11 residues. CDR1 and CDR2 from the germline V gene are MGHRA and YSYEKL. V shed 2 bases and J shed 11 bases, with 9 bases lying between them. CDR3 sequence: CASSQSLEYTF. CDR3 nucleotide sequence: TGCGCCAGCAGCCAAAGCCTCGAGTACACCTTC.

This clone has just a few counts. The rearrangement links TRBV19 to TRBJ1-1; no firm D call. This CDR3 is 12 amino acids long. Between the trimmed V and J ends, which lost 3 bases and 1 base, there was a span of 3 bases. Looked up from germline, CDR1 is LNHDA and CDR2 is SQIVND (reference sequence). The CDR3 protein is CASSISNTEAFF. The CDR3, as DNA: TGTGCCAGTAGTATCTCGAACACTGAAGCTTTCTTT.

The rearrangement uses TRBV7-6 and TRBJ2-6; TRBD2 matches at 11 bases. V trimming: 4 bases; J trimming: 0 bases; junction bases outside the gene matches: 5. CDR1 and CDR2 from the germline V gene are SGHVS and FNYEAQ. The CDR3 contains 18 residues. CDR3 sequence (DNA): TGTGCCAGCAGCTCGGGACTAGCGGCGCTCTCTGGGGCCAACGTCCTGACTTTC. It codes for CASSSGLAALSGANVLTF.

The chain combines TRBV2 with TRBJ2-4; the D is unclear. The germline V and J ends were trimmed by 5 bases and 10 bases, with 12 bases remaining between them. Germline V gene sequence: CDR1 SNHLY, CDR2 FYNNEI. There are 12 residues in the CDR3. The CDR3 sequence: CASSPAAGIQYF. The CDR3 DNA follows: TGTGCCAGCAGTCCCGCGGCCGGTATTCAGTACTTC. Full variable domain (outside the CDR3, taken from reference TRBV2 and TRBJ2-4): EPEVTQTPSHQVTQMGQEVILRCVPISNHLYFYWYRQILGQKVEFLVSFYNNEISEKSEIFDDQFSVERPDGSNFTLKIRSTKLEDSAMYFCASSPAAGIQYFGAGTRLSVL.

The DNA of the CDR3 is TGTGCCAGTAGTACGACAGGAGGTCAGCCCCAGCATTTT. Translation: CASSTTGGQPQHF. The rearrangement links TRBV19 to TRBJ1-5; perhaps TRBD1 as D (6 bases). The germline V gene has CDR1 LNHDA and CDR2 SQIVND (reference sequence). Trimming stripped 4 bases from V and 6 bases from J, with 10 bases between. There are 13 residues in the CDR3.

This clone showed up just once. V and J are TRBV6-6 and TRBJ2-2; 7 nucleotides agree with TRBD2. CDR3 length: 14 residues. Per the germline V gene, CDR1 is MNHNY and CDR2 is SVGAGI (reference sequence). V dropped 7 bases and J dropped 7; count of bases not matched to a gene: 9. CDR3 amino acids: CASTKEGRGGELFF. The DNA for the CDR3 is TGTGCCAGCACCAAGGAGGGGAGGGGCGGGGAGCTGTTTTTT.

This chain connects TRBV27 to TRBJ2-7, with unresolved D. Germline V gene lookup returns CDR1 MNHEY and CDR2 SMNVEV (reference sequence). V was shortened by 6 bases and J by 6 bases, with 15 bases between the two germline ends. There are 13 residues in the CDR3. The CDR3 DNA reads as TGTGCCAGCAGCCACGACTCCATTTTCGAGCAGTACTTC. It translates to CASSHDSIFEQYF.

CDR3 bases: TGTGCCAGCAGCTTAATACAGGGGCGACTTATGAACACTGAAGCTTTCTTT. Residues: CASSLIQGRLMNTEAFF. The V gene is TRBV7-8, the J gene TRBJ1-1, with 7 positions matching TRBD1. Trimming took 2 bases from V and 0 from J; bases not matched to a gene: 9. Per the germline V gene, CDR1 is SGHVS and CDR2 is FQNEAQ. The CDR3 has 17 amino acids. Using reference TRBV7-8 and TRBJ1-1 for the parts outside the CDR3, the full variable domain is GAGVSQSPRYKVAKRGQDVALRCDPISGHVSLFWYQQALGQGPEFLTYFQNEAQLDKSGLPSDRFFAERPEGSVSTLKIQRTQQEDSAVYLCASSLIQGRLMNTEAFFGQGTRLTVV.